The clone carrying this T cell receptor beta chain has only a few counts. Its antigen is not known. The record originates from a study of beta chain features in type 1 diabetes. Markers CD45RO/CCR7/CD25/CD127/CD95/CD27 served to sort CD4+ naive, central memory, regulatory and stem cell-like memory cells. Sort purity for all populations was recorded as exceeding 98%. Study results and caveats: Patients with Type 1 diabetes showed moderately but significantly shorter TCRB CDR3s in all four CD4+ subsets.

TCRB transcripts that were expressed got sequenced, as all of the isolated RNA had been reverse transcribed. Measured with immunoSEQ multiplex PCR; TCRdb has only the in-frame clones, and not every one. The profile shows 600,000 to 650,000 clones, roughly 16% of them singletons. The source material was naive CD4+ T cells from blood. The source of this sequence is a young man in good health.

CDR3 sequence (DNA): TGTGCCAGCAGTTTGGGGACAGGGCGGCCCACCGGGGAGCTGTTTTTT. Protein sequence: CASSLGTGRPTGELFF. The chain combines TRBV27 with TRBJ2-2; 9 nucleotides line up with TRBD1. The V segment lost 3 bases and the J segment 4 bases; nucleotides outside the gene matches: 6. The germline CDR1 and CDR2 sequences are MNHEY and SMNVEV (reference sequence). The CDR3 runs 16 residues.